These T cell receptor beta chains were read from a single sample in a study of blood T cell repertoires in COVID-19. TCRdb's copy holds only in-frame clones and misses some; the assay was immunoSEQ multiplex PCR. The table records approximately 190,000 clones, around 80% of them present only once. Sequencing was carried out using peripheral blood. The receptor set was obtained from a human donor in a cohort sampled during active COVID-19. The CDR3 runs from the conserved cysteine through the conserved F or W.

v_call	j_call	cdr3_aa
TRBV5-1	TRBJ2-2	CASSLSGFSGELFF
TRBV3-1/TRBV3-2	TRBJ2-3	CASSQGGLAADTQYF
TRBV30	TRBJ1-5	CAWSPGTSNQPQHF
TRBV2	TRBJ2-1	CATSPGLSSYNEQFF
TRBV7-2	TRBJ2-1	CASSAGLAGGEQFF
TRBV7-8	TRBJ1-6	CASSLGTGSYNSPLHF
TRBV5-3	TRBJ2-6	CARSSRQGAAGANVLTF
TRBV5-1	TRBJ1-3	CASSGSGAGNTIYF
TRBV5-1	TRBJ2-1	CASSLVRGSSYNEQFF
TRBV3-1/TRBV3-2	TRBJ1-2	CASSQEQGALGYTF
TRBV13	TRBJ2-7	CASSLLTGQGPHEQYF
TRBV20-1	TRBJ2-7	CSASSGRLGEQYF
TRBV28	TRBJ2-5	CASSSRSETQYF
TRBV4-2	TRBJ1-1	CASSQPGDRPKAFF
TRBV27	TRBJ2-3	CASTQLAGGPDTQYF
TRBV5-1	TRBJ1-2	CASSLPSVANYGYTF
TRBV19	TRBJ2-1	CASRQGNLYNEQFF
TRBV28	TRBJ1-4	CASSLGGEKLFF
TRBV2	TRBJ2-3	CATRQGAVDTQYF
TRBV7-8	TRBJ2-1	CASSPGQGTYNEQFF
TRBV4-2	TRBJ1-2	CASSRDYGYTF
TRBV9	TRBJ2-1	CASRVGQGSYNEQFF
TRBV9	TRBJ1-4	CASSPHGEKLFF
TRBV5-6	TRBJ1-2	CASSLDREPYGYTF
TRBV19	TRBJ2-2	CASSSGQESGELFF
TRBV5-1	TRBJ2-2	CASSAREANTGELFF
TRBV19	TRBJ1-1	CASSLNGQGWTEAFF
TRBV18	TRBJ1-1	CASSPSDTRQGAFF
TRBV19	TRBJ2-3	CASSMAGGTDTQYF
TRBV19	TRBJ2-2	CASSIGRGIGELFF
TRBV29-1	TRBJ1-4	CSVDGGAGEKLFF
TRBV28	TRBJ2-7	CASSHSRDRGIPSYEQYF
TRBV11-1	TRBJ2-1	CASSSNPSGRAGEQFF
TRBV6-5	TRBJ1-2	CASGQGSYGYTF
TRBV9	TRBJ2-1	CASSVSGVPTNEQFF
TRBV19	TRBJ1-3	CASSIGRSGNTIYF
TRBV7-9	TRBJ2-3	CASSSGTSTDTQYF
TRBV10-3	TRBJ2-5	CAISESGLAGGRETQYF
TRBV27	TRBJ1-5	CASSWSGLDQPQHF
TRBV7-9	TRBJ2-5	CASSSGNLETQYF
TRBV7-3	TRBJ1-4	CASSPGSLANEKLFF
TRBV13	TRBJ1-1	CASSSRDRAEAFF
TRBV6-5	TRBJ2-7	CAIQAMTSSYEQYF
TRBV3-1/TRBV3-2	TRBJ2-3	CASSQGLVPNTQYF
TRBV30	TRBJ2-5	CAWSRRGLETQYF
TRBV7-2	TRBJ1-4	CASSRGLGNEKLFF
TRBV5-1	TRBJ2-6	CASSSRQPGANVLTF
TRBV6-5	TRBJ1-1	CASSTITGGSAFF
TRBV18	TRBJ2-1	CASSPYSGTGNNEQFF
TRBV11-2	TRBJ2-2	CASKGVDLFTGELFF
TRBV2	TRBJ2-1	CASSGTGTHEQFF
TRBV7-8	TRBJ2-2	CASSHQTEFTGELFF
TRBV7-2	TRBJ2-2	CASSLAGTSGGELFF
TRBV3-1/TRBV3-2	TRBJ2-4	CASSRQGGLAKNIQYF
TRBV14	TRBJ1-2	CASSQELVGAGGYTF
TRBV7-9	TRBJ2-1	CASLKPGLAGGGAYNEQFF
TRBV14	TRBJ1-1	CASSQGSVTEAFF
TRBV6-5	TRBJ1-2	CASRRQRGSFGGYTF
TRBV28	TRBJ2-3	CASSLAGVQDTQYF